This T cell receptor (beta chain) was captured in a study of shared clonotypes between healthy human individuals. Germline CDR1 reads SGHRS; CDR2 reads YFSETQ. V lost 2 bases, J lost 0 bases, and 13 bases stayed unmatched. The CDR3 sequence is 19 residues long. The protocol was immunoSEQ multiplex PCR, while the TCRdb copy is restricted to in-frame clones and leaves out a portion. The sample comprises hundreds of thousands of clones, roughly 70% of which are singletons, and approximately 1.8% rests with the top ten. This sequence joins TRBV5-1 and TRBJ2-1; 8 bases are shared with TRBD1. This receptor was taken from a woman aged 25-40 years in good health. Input material: memory CD4+ T cells sorted from blood. The subset here: CD45RA-negative fraction. This CDR3 reads CASSLAQGDNSPSYNEQFF. CDR3 sequence (DNA): TGCGCCAGCAGCTTAGCACAGGGGGACAACTCACCCTCCTACAATGAGCAGTTCTTC.